The entry below gives a single T cell receptor beta chain sequence along with its context. Its antigen is still unknown. Sequencing followed a ViraFEST assay step that expanded antigen-specific CD4+ T cells with viral peptide pools. Scientists isolated CD4+ T cells after an approximately 10-day culture period ended. Two doses of BNT162b2 or mRNA-1273 vaccine were administered to participants. After approximately 2 million PBMC were placed in each well, they were cultured with approximately 10 IU/ml IL-2 and around 10 ug/ml peptides. Half-medium exchanges with IL-2 medium took place on days 3 and 7. The data were taken from a study of vaccination effects on CD4 cells after COVID-19. In the study overall: Post-vaccine sampling occurred a median 72 days after the second dose.

General study results and limits: Few convalescent patients and no early post-infection timepoints were included in the study.

Trimming pared 6 bases from V and 12 bases from J, leaving 12 bases between. Germline values: CDR1 WSHSY, CDR2 SAAADI. This CDR3 comprises 11 residues. TCRdb keeps only in-frame clones here, not all; method: immunoSEQ multiplex PCR. The table records nearly 30,000 clones, about 73% of them present only once. The genes are TRBV10-2 and TRBJ2-1, with D perhaps being TRBD1 or TRBD2 (5 bases each). This clonotype was obtained from a human donor who received a COVID-19 vaccine. This specimen consisted of CD4+ T cells from PBMCs cultured with HCoV-OC43 spike peptides, obtained after COVID-19 vaccination. Subset of the sample: HCoV-OC43 spike overlapping peptide pool stimulation. The CDR3 loop reads CASRGPGRQFF. The CDR3 nucleotides are TGCGCCAGCAGGGGGCCGGGGCGGCAGTTCTTC.